Listed below are T cell receptor beta chains from one sample, sequenced in a study of Graves' ophthalmopathy and Graves' hyperthyroidism. TCRdb re-called the multiplex PCR reads with MiXCR, one entry per CDR3 protein. The sample yields 500,000 to 700,000 distinct CDR3 sequences, under 40% seen once. Material: peripheral blood or thyroid tissue (not recorded which). The receptor set was obtained from an adult man with Graves' hyperthyroidism. Both conserved end residues are part of each CDR3. Each record gives: CDR3 protein, CDR3 DNA, J gene, clone size, D gene, V gene. The D gene is left open where the match is weak. Expanded clones are given a class, and other clones once, few, many or no size at all.

CDR3 protein: CASSLNRDEQYF; CDR3 DNA: TGTGCCAGCAGCCTCAACAGGGACGAGCAGTACTTC; J gene: TRBJ2-7; clone size: many; D gene: NA; V gene: TRBV5-6
CDR3 protein: CATSLAGSNQPQHF; CDR3 DNA: TGTGCCACAAGCCTGGCGGGGAGCAATCAGCCCCAGCATTTT; J gene: TRBJ1-5; clone size: many; D gene: NA; V gene: TRBV10-3
CDR3 protein: CSARDFGGAGETQYF; CDR3 DNA: TGCAGTGCTAGAGATTTTGGGGGCGCCGGGGAGACCCAGTACTTC; J gene: TRBJ2-5; clone size: many; D gene: NA; V gene: TRBV20-1
CDR3 protein: CASSPPGGGELFF; CDR3 DNA: TGTGCCAGCAGTCCCCCAGGGGGGGGGGAGCTGTTTTTT; J gene: TRBJ2-2; clone size: many; D gene: NA; V gene: TRBV2
CDR3 protein: CASSASSGTFTDTQYF; CDR3 DNA: TGTGCCAGCAGCGCGTCTAGCGGGACATTCACAGATACGCAGTATTTT; J gene: TRBJ2-3; clone size: NA; D gene: TRBD2; V gene: TRBV9
CDR3 protein: CAREGLAVNTGELFF; CDR3 DNA: TGTGCCCGCGAGGGACTAGCGGTGAACACCGGGGAGCTGTTTTTT; J gene: TRBJ2-2; clone size: NA; D gene: TRBD2; V gene: TRBV9
CDR3 protein: CASSQDWRDSYNSPLHF; CDR3 DNA: TGCGCCAGCAGCCAAGACTGGCGGGACTCCTATAATTCACCCCTCCACTTT; J gene: TRBJ1-6; clone size: NA; D gene: NA; V gene: TRBV4-1
CDR3 protein: CSAALAGTSQETQYF; CDR3 DNA: TGCAGTGCTGCACTAGCGGGAACTTCCCAAGAGACCCAGTACTTC; J gene: TRBJ2-5; clone size: many; D gene: TRBD2; V gene: TRBV20-1
CDR3 protein: CACSAQSTEAFF; CDR3 DNA: TGTGCCTGCTCGGCGCAGAGCACTGAAGCTTTCTTT; J gene: TRBJ1-1; clone size: few; D gene: NA; V gene: TRBV30
CDR3 protein: CASSLGRRQGHSPLHF; CDR3 DNA: TGTGCCAGCAGCTTGGGAAGGAGACAGGGTCATTCACCCCTCCACTTT; J gene: TRBJ1-6; clone size: many; D gene: TRBD1; V gene: TRBV5-5
CDR3 protein: CASSNFGRGETQYF; CDR3 DNA: TGTGCCAGCAGCAACTTCGGCAGGGGAGAGACCCAGTACTTC; J gene: TRBJ2-5; clone size: many; D gene: NA; V gene: TRBV7-8
CDR3 protein: CASTQEGNYNSHLHF; CDR3 DNA: TGTGCCAGCACCCAGGAGGGAAACTATAATTCACACCTCCACTTT; J gene: TRBJ1-6; clone size: NA; D gene: NA; V gene: TRBV2
CDR3 protein: CASSSTGTPEKLFF; CDR3 DNA: TGTGCCAGCAGTTCCACAGGGACACCCGAAAAACTGTTTTTT; J gene: TRBJ1-4; clone size: few; D gene: NA; V gene: TRBV12-3/TRBV12-4
CDR3 protein: CAGSLTGQLNQPQHF; CDR3 DNA: TGTGCCGGCAGTTTAACTGGGCAGTTAAATCAGCCCCAGCATTTT; J gene: TRBJ1-5; clone size: NA; D gene: NA; V gene: TRBV7-9
CDR3 protein: CASSTGASAVSTETQYF; CDR3 DNA: TGTGCCAGCAGCACCGGGGCTAGCGCGGTTTCTACGGAGACCCAGTACTTC; J gene: TRBJ2-5; clone size: few; D gene: NA; V gene: TRBV4-2
CDR3 protein: CSASSAKQGAPTEAFF; CDR3 DNA: TGCAGTGCCAGCAGCGCCAAACAGGGGGCGCCCACTGAAGCTTTCTTT; J gene: TRBJ1-1; clone size: NA; D gene: TRBD1; V gene: TRBV20-1
CDR3 protein: CASSPTPTGGYYEQYF; CDR3 DNA: TGTGCCAGCAGCCCTACCCCGACAGGGGGATATTACGAGCAGTACTTC; J gene: TRBJ2-7; clone size: few; D gene: TRBD1; V gene: TRBV7-9
CDR3 protein: CASSLSGAAGGYTF; CDR3 DNA: TGTGCCAGCAGTTTATCGGGGGCAGCCGGTGGCTACACCTTC; J gene: TRBJ1-2; clone size: few; D gene: NA; V gene: TRBV27
CDR3 protein: CASSVATGNNEQYF; CDR3 DNA: TGTGCCAGCAGCGTAGCGACAGGGAACAATGAGCAGTACTTC; J gene: TRBJ2-7; clone size: once; D gene: TRBD1; V gene: TRBV9
CDR3 protein: CASSETGTGSYGYTF; CDR3 DNA: TGTGCCAGCAGTGAAACCGGGACAGGGTCCTATGGCTACACCTTC; J gene: TRBJ1-2; clone size: NA; D gene: TRBD1; V gene: TRBV2
CDR3 protein: CASSQDKPRRATEAFF; CDR3 DNA: TGCGCCAGCAGCCAAGATAAACCTCGTCGTGCGACTGAAGCTTTCTTT; J gene: TRBJ1-1; clone size: many; D gene: NA; V gene: TRBV4-1
CDR3 protein: CASEGTGGQETQYF; CDR3 DNA: TGTGCCAGCGAGGGGACAGGGGGCCAAGAGACCCAGTACTTC; J gene: TRBJ2-5; clone size: many; D gene: TRBD1; V gene: TRBV2
CDR3 protein: CASSLARGLAGDKDTQYF; CDR3 DNA: TGTGCCAGCAGCTTAGCGCGGGGACTAGCGGGGGACAAAGATACGCAGTATTTT; J gene: TRBJ2-3; clone size: NA; D gene: TRBD2; V gene: TRBV7-8
CDR3 protein: CASSPGQGAGYYGYTF; CDR3 DNA: TGTGCCAGCAGCCCGGGACAGGGGGCGGGCTACTATGGCTACACCTTC; J gene: TRBJ1-2; clone size: few; D gene: TRBD1; V gene: TRBV7-9
CDR3 protein: CASSLGAGVNSPLHF; CDR3 DNA: TGTGCCAGCAGCTTAGGGGCAGGGGTGAATTCACCCCTCCACTTT; J gene: TRBJ1-6; clone size: many; D gene: NA; V gene: TRBV7-6
CDR3 protein: CASRNDGTGGTEAFF; CDR3 DNA: TGCGCCAGCAGGAATGACGGGACAGGCGGCACTGAAGCTTTCTTT; J gene: TRBJ1-1; clone size: many; D gene: TRBD1; V gene: TRBV5-1
CDR3 protein: CASSRTGPANEQYF; CDR3 DNA: TGTGCCAGCAGTCGGACGGGACCCGCCAACGAGCAGTACTTC; J gene: TRBJ2-7; clone size: few; D gene: NA; V gene: TRBV7-8
CDR3 protein: CASSKGTLYNYGYTF; CDR3 DNA: TGTGCCAGCAGTAAAGGGACACTCTATAACTATGGCTACACCTTC; J gene: TRBJ1-2; clone size: many; D gene: NA; V gene: TRBV6-5
CDR3 protein: CASSLATPRDIPYEQYF; CDR3 DNA: TGCGCCAGCAGCTTGGCCACCCCCCGAGACATTCCCTACGAGCAGTACTTC; J gene: TRBJ2-7; clone size: few; D gene: NA; V gene: TRBV5-1
CDR3 protein: CASGAAGGTWKRGSPLHF; CDR3 DNA: TGTGCTAGTGGGGCTGCAGGGGGAACATGGAAACGGGGTTCACCCCTCCACTTT; J gene: TRBJ1-6; clone size: NA; D gene: TRBD1; V gene: TRBV12-5
CDR3 protein: CATSDLLPTGSYEQYF; CDR3 DNA: TGTGCCACCAGTGATTTACTACCAACAGGCTCCTACGAGCAGTACTTC; J gene: TRBJ2-7; clone size: NA; D gene: NA; V gene: TRBV24-1
CDR3 protein: CASKVQTNEKLFF; CDR3 DNA: TGTGCCAGCAAGGTCCAGACTAATGAAAAACTGTTTTTT; J gene: TRBJ1-4; clone size: many; D gene: NA; V gene: TRBV2
CDR3 protein: CASSKGTPGDAGELFF; CDR3 DNA: TGTGCTAGCAGCAAGGGGACCCCAGGGGATGCCGGGGAGCTGTTTTTT; J gene: TRBJ2-2; clone size: NA; D gene: NA; V gene: TRBV7-7
CDR3 protein: CSVEDTDRGDGYTF; CDR3 DNA: TGCAGCGTTGAAGATACGGACAGGGGCGACGGCTACACCTTC; J gene: TRBJ1-2; clone size: NA; D gene: TRBD1; V gene: TRBV29-1
CDR3 protein: CASSPGRLNTEAFF; CDR3 DNA: TGTGCCAGCAGCCCCGGAAGGTTGAACACTGAAGCTTTCTTT; J gene: TRBJ1-1; clone size: many; D gene: NA; V gene: TRBV5-8
CDR3 protein: CSVPRQGSTGELFF; CDR3 DNA: TGCAGCGTTCCCCGACAGGGAAGCACCGGGGAGCTGTTTTTT; J gene: TRBJ2-2; clone size: few; D gene: TRBD1; V gene: TRBV29-1
CDR3 protein: CASSLTPGGETQYF; CDR3 DNA: TGTGCCAGCAGCCTTACGCCCGGGGGAGAGACCCAGTACTTC; J gene: TRBJ2-5; clone size: many; D gene: NA; V gene: TRBV5-5
CDR3 protein: CASNVDRGVYGYTFGQYF; CDR3 DNA: NA; J gene: TRBJ2-7; clone size: NA; D gene: NA; V gene: TRBV10-3
CDR3 protein: CSAAFGNQPQHF; CDR3 DNA: TGCAGTGCCGCATTCGGAAATCAGCCCCAGCATTTT; J gene: TRBJ1-5; clone size: NA; D gene: NA; V gene: TRBV20-1
CDR3 protein: CASNHVQGSTEAFF; CDR3 DNA: TGTGCCAGCAACCATGTACAGGGTTCCACTGAAGCTTTCTTT; J gene: TRBJ1-1; clone size: many; D gene: NA; V gene: TRBV5-8
CDR3 protein: CAISARGLAGPYEQYF; CDR3 DNA: TGTGCCATCAGTGCTAGAGGACTAGCGGGACCCTACGAGCAGTACTTC; J gene: TRBJ2-7; clone size: NA; D gene: TRBD2; V gene: TRBV10-3
CDR3 protein: CASSFGARTGELFF; CDR3 DNA: TGTGCCAGCAGCTTTGGCGCGAGGACCGGGGAGCTGTTTTTT; J gene: TRBJ2-2; clone size: many; D gene: NA; V gene: TRBV4-1
CDR3 protein: CASSLPGTGMYEQYF; CDR3 DNA: TGTGCCAGCAGCTTACCCGGGACAGGGATGTACGAGCAGTACTTC; J gene: TRBJ2-7; clone size: few; D gene: TRBD1; V gene: TRBV7-9
CDR3 protein: CASSYSIPGTANSPLHF; CDR3 DNA: TGTGCCAGCAGTTACTCGATCCCCGGGACAGCCAATTCACCCCTCCACTTT; J gene: TRBJ1-6; clone size: NA; D gene: TRBD1; V gene: TRBV10-3
CDR3 protein: CASSEERGNQPQHF; CDR3 DNA: TGTGCCAGCAGTGAGGAAAGGGGCAATCAGCCCCAGCATTTT; J gene: TRBJ1-5; clone size: many; D gene: NA; V gene: TRBV12-3/TRBV12-4
CDR3 protein: CASSQPGRVNTEAFF; CDR3 DNA: TGTGCCAGCAGCCAACCCGGACGGGTGAACACTGAAGCTTTCTTT; J gene: TRBJ1-1; clone size: few; D gene: NA; V gene: TRBV3-1
CDR3 protein: CSATGGTWKGANVLTF; CDR3 DNA: TGCAGTGCAACCGGGGGGACCTGGAAGGGGGCCAACGTCCTGACTTTC; J gene: TRBJ2-6; clone size: few; D gene: TRBD2; V gene: TRBV20-1